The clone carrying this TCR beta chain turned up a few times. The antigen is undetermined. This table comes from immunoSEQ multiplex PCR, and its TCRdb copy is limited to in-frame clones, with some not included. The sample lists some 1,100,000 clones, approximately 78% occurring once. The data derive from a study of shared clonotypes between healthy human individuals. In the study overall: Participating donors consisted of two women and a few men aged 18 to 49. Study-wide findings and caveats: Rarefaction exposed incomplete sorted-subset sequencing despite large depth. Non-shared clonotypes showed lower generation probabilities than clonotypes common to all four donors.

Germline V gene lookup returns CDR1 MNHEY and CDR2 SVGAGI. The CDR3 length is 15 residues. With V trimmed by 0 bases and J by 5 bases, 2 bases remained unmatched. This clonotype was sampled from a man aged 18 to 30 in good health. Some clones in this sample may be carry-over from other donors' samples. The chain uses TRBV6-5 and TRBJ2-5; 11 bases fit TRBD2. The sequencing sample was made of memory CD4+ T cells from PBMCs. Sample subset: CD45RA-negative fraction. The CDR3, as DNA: TGTGCCAGCAGTTACTCTAGCGGGAGGGGGGAGACCCAGTACTTC. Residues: CASSYSSGRGETQYF.